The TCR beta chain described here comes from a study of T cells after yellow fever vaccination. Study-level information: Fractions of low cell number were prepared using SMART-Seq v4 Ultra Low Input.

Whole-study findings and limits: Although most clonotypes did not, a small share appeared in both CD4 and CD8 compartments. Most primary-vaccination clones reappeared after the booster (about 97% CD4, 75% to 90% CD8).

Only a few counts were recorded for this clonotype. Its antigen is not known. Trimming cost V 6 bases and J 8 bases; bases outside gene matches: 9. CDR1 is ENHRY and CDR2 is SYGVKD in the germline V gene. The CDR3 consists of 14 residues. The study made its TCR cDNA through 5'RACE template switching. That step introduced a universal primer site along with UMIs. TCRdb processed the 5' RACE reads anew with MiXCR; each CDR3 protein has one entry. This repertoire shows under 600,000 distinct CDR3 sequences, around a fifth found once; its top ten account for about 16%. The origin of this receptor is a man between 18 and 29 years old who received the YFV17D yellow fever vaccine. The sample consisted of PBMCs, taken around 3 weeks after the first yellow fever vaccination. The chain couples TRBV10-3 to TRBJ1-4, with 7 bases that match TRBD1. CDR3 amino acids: CAISNSQTGEKLFF. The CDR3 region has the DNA TGTGCCATCAGCAATTCCCAGACAGGGGAAAAACTGTTTTTT.